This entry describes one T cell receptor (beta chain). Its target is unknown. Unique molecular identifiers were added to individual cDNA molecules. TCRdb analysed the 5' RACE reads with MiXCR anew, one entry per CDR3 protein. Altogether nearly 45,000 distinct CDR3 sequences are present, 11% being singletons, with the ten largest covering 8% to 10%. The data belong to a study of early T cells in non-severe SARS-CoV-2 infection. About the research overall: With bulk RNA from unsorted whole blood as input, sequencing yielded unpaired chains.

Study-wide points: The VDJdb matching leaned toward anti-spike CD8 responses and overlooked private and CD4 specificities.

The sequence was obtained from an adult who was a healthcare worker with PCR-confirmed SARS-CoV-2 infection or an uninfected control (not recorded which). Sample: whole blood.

The CDR3 loop reads CASSYSLGIQPQHF. CDR3 coding DNA: TGTGCCAGCAGTTACTCTTTAGGAATCCAGCCCCAGCATTTT. The chain links TRBV6-2 or TRBV6-3 to TRBJ1-5; D uncertain. This CDR3 spans 14 amino acids. Per germline, CDR1 MNHEY and CDR2 SVGEGT. Trimming shortened V by 0 bases and J by 7 bases, and 10 bases separated the two germline ends.